One sample yielded the 15 T cell receptor beta chains listed below, sequenced in a study of T cells in Graves' hyperthyroidism and ophthalmopathy. Using RNA transcripts as the source, TCR beta CDR3 regions were amplified. The TCR CDR3 was amplified in a first-round RT-PCR using the HTBI primer set. TCRdb ran MiXCR on the multiplex PCR reads and lists one entry per CDR3 protein. Of about 740,000 distinct CDR3 sequences in the sample, about 15% were seen once. The sample comprised blood. The source of these receptors is a woman under 30 with Graves' hyperthyroidism.

This clonotype was observed many times. The V gene is TRBV7-9, the J gene TRBJ2-3; 14 bases line up with TRBD2. Germline assignment: CDR1 SEHNR and CDR2 FQNEAQ (reference sequence). The trim removed 5 bases at V and 4 bases at J, leaving 5 bases unmatched. The length of the CDR3 is 16 residues. CDR3 in DNA: TGTGCCAGCAGCCTGGGGACTAGCGGGAGCGCAGATACGCAGTATTTT. Protein product: CASSLGTSGSADTQYF.

This rearrangement joins TRBV11-1 to TRBJ2-5; D may correspond to TRBD1 or TRBD2 (5 bases each). The germline gives CDR1 SGHAT, CDR2 FQDESV (reference sequence). The CDR3 is 15 amino acids. Between the trimmed V and J ends, which lost 3 bases and 2 bases, there was a span of 13 bases. CDR3 amino acids: CASSFSGSEQETQYF. The DNA for the CDR3 is TGTGCCAGCAGCTTCTCAGGGAGCGAACAAGAGACCCAGTACTTC.

This clonotype was observed a few times. The chain recombines TRBV19 with TRBJ2-5; D might be TRBD1 (5 bases). Trimming took off 3 bases at V and 4 bases at J, with 30 bases between the two ends. The CDR3 runs 20 residues. Germline assignment: CDR1 LNHDA and CDR2 SQIVND (reference sequence). The CDR3 reads CASSILAMGRGRGWGETQYF. The CDR3, as DNA: TGTGCCAGTAGTATTCTTGCAATGGGCCGCGGAAGGGGCTGGGGAGAGACCCAGTACTTC.

This clonotype was seen more than once but under ten times. This chain links TRBV7-9 with TRBJ1-1; D gene ambiguous. The V gene lost 0 bases and the J gene lost 5 bases, with 13 bases spanning the gap. This CDR3 spans 15 amino acids. Per germline, CDR1 SEHNR and CDR2 FQNEAQ (reference sequence). CDR3 residues: CASSLAGEEGTEAFF. The CDR3 nucleotides are TGTGCCAGCAGCTTAGCCGGAGAGGAAGGGACTGAAGCTTTCTTT.

This clonotype was seen many times. This chain uses TRBV7-9 with TRBJ2-1, with TRBD2 identical over 13 bases. V was clipped by 6 bases and J by 10 bases; unmatched bases: 12. The germline CDR1 and CDR2 sequences are SEHNR and FQNEAQ (reference sequence). This CDR3 is built from 16 residues. The CDR3 here is CASRPPGLAGEREQFF. Written as DNA, the CDR3 is TGTGCCAGCAGGCCCCCTGGACTAGCGGGAGAACGCGAGCAGTTCTTC.

This sequence joins TRBV15 and TRBJ1-5; 7 bases align to TRBD1. Looked up from germline, CDR1 is LNHNV and CDR2 is YYDKDF (reference sequence). This CDR3 comprises 15 residues. Unmatched junction bases numbered 10, after V lost 6 bases and J lost 5 bases. For the CDR3, the DNA is TGTGCCACCAGTACTAGGACAGGACTGGATCAGCCCCAGCATTTT. Its protein is CATSTRTGLDQPQHF.

This clonotype was observed many times. The gene calls are TRBV5-6 and TRBJ2-3; 7 nucleotides align to TRBD2. J lost 5 bases, V lost 1 base, and 7 bases had no gene match. This CDR3 contains 15 residues. Germline loops: CDR1 SGHDT, CDR2 YYEEEE. The CDR3 nucleotides are TGTGCCAGCAGCTTGTGGGCGGGAGCCGGAGATACGCAGTATTTT. Its translation is CASSLWAGAGDTQYF.

The chain recombines TRBV2 with TRBJ2-4, with D perhaps matching TRBD2 (6 bases). V shed 10 bases and J shed 3 bases, with 16 bases lying between them. This CDR3 contains 14 residues. Germline-derived CDR1 and CDR2 are SNHLY and FYNNEI. CDR3 amino acids: CAISRVEGKNIQYF. The DNA of the CDR3 is TGTGCCATCTCCCGGGTGGAGGGCAAAAACATTCAGTACTTC.

This clonotype came up many times. This sequence joins TRBV20-1 and TRBJ2-5, with 7 bases matching TRBD1. Germline lookup yields CDR1 DFQATT and CDR2 SNEGSKA (reference sequence). The CDR3 contains 18 residues. The V segment lost 6 bases and the J segment 1 base; nucleotides outside the gene matches: 20. The CDR3 reads CSAYSSRDSIITQETQYF. DNA of the CDR3: TGCAGTGCCTATTCTAGTCGGGACAGCATTATCACCCAAGAGACCCAGTACTTC.

This clonotype was found a few times. This chain joins TRBV3-1 and TRBJ1-5; D ambiguous. Trimming left V 0 bases short and J 7 bases short, with 10 bases between. CDR1 and CDR2 (germline): LGHDT, YNNKEL (reference sequence). CDR3 size: 14 residues. The CDR3 nucleotides read TGTGCCAGCAGCCAAGACGACGCGGGACAGCCCCAGCATTTT. It is translated as CASSQDDAGQPQHF.

This clonotype was found a few times. The chain couples TRBV20-1 to TRBJ2-2; no firm D call. Trimming pared 5 bases from V and 0 bases from J, leaving 7 bases between. This CDR3 contains 13 residues. Germline CDR1 and CDR2: DFQATT and SNEGSKA (reference sequence). In nucleotides, the CDR3 is TGCAGTGCTTTTGCTCCGAACACCGGGGAGCTGTTTTTT. Protein sequence: CSAFAPNTGELFF.

CDR3: CSVRGGTEQYF. The CDR3 nucleotides read TGCAGCGTTAGGGGCGGCACCGAGCAGTACTTC. The genes are TRBV29-1 and TRBJ2-7; TRBD1 might be the D (5 bases). The CDR3 extends over 11 amino acids. Trimming stripped 5 bases from V and 6 bases from J, with 11 bases between. Germline loops: CDR1 SQVTM, CDR2 ANQGSEA.

This clonotype has ten or more counts. This chain links TRBV7-2 with TRBJ2-1, with 7 bases lining up with TRBD2. V lost 5 bases to trimming and J lost 0 bases; unmatched junction nucleotides: 4. The CDR3 sequence is 15 residues long. Germline V gene sequence: CDR1 SGHTA, CDR2 FQGNSA. For the CDR3, the DNA is TGTGCCAGCAGCCGGAGCGGGACCTCCTACAATGAGCAGTTCTTC. This sequence encodes CASSRSGTSYNEQFF.

There are many counts of this clonotype. The genes are TRBV12-3 or TRBV12-4 and TRBJ1-5; TRBD1 matches 7 bases. The CDR3 covers 15 residues. The trim removed 5 bases at V and 9 bases at J, leaving 13 bases unmatched. The CDR3 DNA reads as TGTGCCAGCAGTCCGTCCGGGACAGCCGCCCGGCCCCAGCATTTT. It specifies CASSPSGTAARPQHF.

This clonotype was recorded at least ten times. In nucleotides, the CDR3 is TGCGCCAGCAGCCAAGATAGTTTGGGACAGCATAACTATGGCTACACCTTC. Its translation is CASSQDSLGQHNYGYTF. This rearrangement joins TRBV4-1 to TRBJ1-2; 7 nucleotides align to TRBD1. From germline, CDR1 is MGHRA and CDR2 YSYEKL. The CDR3 length is 17 residues. V was clipped by 0 bases and J by 1 base; unmatched bases: 8.